Following are 10 T cell receptor beta chains from one sample sequenced in a study of post-analysis software for immune sequencing data. General study results and limits: The five TRBV segments detected at higher frequency in patients than in controls included TRBV5-6, TRBV5-1 and TRBV20-1.

Their antigens remain unidentified. Presence of unique molecular identifiers characterized the TCR beta cDNA libraries. TCRdb passed the PCR reads through MiXCR, listing each CDR3 protein once. The table shows hundreds of thousands of distinct CDR3 sequences, with about 32% occurring only once. The sample was blood. All receptors come from a girl aged 5 to 17 with multiple sclerosis.

This clonotype was seen repeatedly, ten times or more. This rearrangement joins TRBV24-1 to TRBJ2-1, with TRBD2 identical over 10 bases. CDR1 is KGHDR and CDR2 is SFDVKD in the germline V gene. The length of the CDR3 is 15 residues. J lost 9 bases, V lost 3 bases, and 7 bases had no gene match. The CDR3 loop reads CATSDPAGGPREQFF. Here the CDR3 DNA reads TGTGCCACCAGTGATCCAGCGGGAGGGCCCCGTGAGCAGTTCTTC.

The V gene is TRBV7-2, the J gene TRBJ2-5, with 8 nucleotides matching TRBD2. J lost 5 bases, V lost 5 bases, and 10 bases had no gene match. This CDR3 spans 15 amino acids. The germline V gene has CDR1 SGHTA and CDR2 FQGNSA. DNA of the CDR3: TGTGCCAGCAGCCCCAGCGGGAGTAGGGGGGAGACCCAGTACTTC. Translation: CASSPSGSRGETQYF.

The rearrangement joins TRBV6-5 to TRBJ1-1, with D possibly being TRBD1 (5 bases). CDR3 size: 14 residues. V was cut by 7 bases and J by 1 base, with 13 bases left in between. Looked up from germline, CDR1 is MNHEY and CDR2 is SVGAGI. In DNA form, the CDR3 reads TGTGCCAGCATGGAGAACAGGCGGAACACTGAAGCTTTCTTT. This codes for CASMENRRNTEAFF.

CDR3 protein: CASSSQTGGHNEQYF. For the CDR3, the DNA is TGTGCCAGCAGCTCACAGACAGGGGGACACAATGAGCAGTACTTC. The chain employs TRBV5-4 and TRBJ2-5; 9 bases are a match to TRBD1. The CDR3 consists of 15 residues. Germline trimming cut 3 bases from V and 11 bases from J; bases unmatched to any gene: 14. CDR1 SGHNT and CDR2 YYREEE come from the germline V gene (reference sequence).

The V and J genes are TRBV5-1 and TRBJ2-5, with D perhaps matching TRBD1 (6 bases). Germline V gene data show CDR1 as SGHRS and CDR2 as YFSETQ. Trimming left V 4 bases short and J 4 bases short, with 17 bases between. The CDR3 contains 15 residues. CDR3 loop: CASSGAPGAGETQYF. CDR3 nucleotides: TGCGCCAGCAGCGGGGCCCCAGGGGCAGGAGAGACCCAGTACTTC.

The chain carries TRBV28 and TRBJ2-1; D not certain. CDR3 length equals 13 residues. The V gene's germline CDR1 is MDHEN and CDR2 SYDVKM. V was clipped by 3 bases and J by 10 bases, with 13 bases between them. This chain's CDR3 is CASSFSLGTEQFF. The DNA for the CDR3 is TGTGCCAGCAGTTTCTCTCTCGGCACGGAGCAGTTCTTC.

This clonotype came up a few times. The rearrangement joins TRBV20-1 to TRBJ1-4; 7 positions agree with TRBD1. Germline V CDR1 and CDR2: DFQATT, SNEGSKA (reference sequence). The CDR3 runs to 13 residues. V lost 3 bases to trimming and J lost 6 bases; unmatched junction nucleotides: 4. DNA for the CDR3: TGCAGTGCTAGCGGGACAGCGGATGAAAAACTGTTTTTT. Encoded protein: CSASGTADEKLFF.

The rearrangement links TRBV4-2 to TRBJ1-2; 8 nucleotides match TRBD1. CDR3 length: 14 amino acids. The trim removed 1 base at V and 3 bases at J, leaving 1 base unmatched. From germline, CDR1 is LGHNA and CDR2 YNFKEQ. CDR3 DNA sequence: TGTGCCAGCAGCCAAGGACAGGGGCACTATGGCTACACCTTC. This gives the protein CASSQGQGHYGYTF.

Ten or more counts support this clonotype. The rearrangement joins TRBV12-5 to TRBJ2-3; 7 bases match TRBD1. Per the germline V gene, CDR1 is LGHNT and CDR2 is FRNRAP. The length of the CDR3 is 16 residues. The V gene end was trimmed by 6 bases and the J gene end by 0 bases; junction bases not matched to a gene: 9. This chain's CDR3 is CASGVGNRGSTDTQYF. The CDR3 nucleotides read TGTGCTAGTGGAGTGGGTAACAGGGGAAGCACAGATACGCAGTATTTT.

This sequence joins TRBV2 and TRBJ2-3, with TRBD2 as a possible D gene (7 bases). The CDR3 sequence is 14 residues long. The V gene lost 4 bases and the J gene lost 4 bases, with 12 bases spanning the gap. CDR1 is SNHLY, CDR2 FYNNEI, per germline. In nucleotides, the CDR3 is TGTGCCAGCAGTGTGGAAGGGGGGGCAGATACGCAGTATTTT. It codes for CASSVEGGADTQYF.